This T cell receptor beta chain is drawn from a study of Tregs in tolerant kidney transplant recipients. Study-level points and caveats: This study did not directly address biological reproducibility. Activated donor B cell expansion appeared to reveal the most relevant donor-specific TCRbeta repertoire.

CD4+CD25+CD127- Tregs, CD4+CD25- non-Tregs, CD4 and CD8 cells were sorted. Profiled with immunoSEQ multiplex PCR; TCRdb holds only in-frame clones, not every one. Here the sample spans about 240,000 clones, 80% to 85% being singletons. This CDR3 has 15 amino acids. The V end lost 0 bases, the J end lost 3 bases, and 12 bases lay between the germline ends. From germline, CDR1 is LNHDA and CDR2 SQIVND (reference sequence). This clone appeared once. The antigen remains unidentified. The receptor's source is a human donor in good health. Sequenced input: CD4+ T cells from blood. V gene TRBV19 combines with J gene TRBJ2-7, with D possibly matching TRBD2 (6 bases). The DNA of the CDR3 is TGTGCCAGTAGTATAGACGGGGTAGCGGTCTACGAGCAGTACTTC. Protein: CASSIDGVAVYEQYF.